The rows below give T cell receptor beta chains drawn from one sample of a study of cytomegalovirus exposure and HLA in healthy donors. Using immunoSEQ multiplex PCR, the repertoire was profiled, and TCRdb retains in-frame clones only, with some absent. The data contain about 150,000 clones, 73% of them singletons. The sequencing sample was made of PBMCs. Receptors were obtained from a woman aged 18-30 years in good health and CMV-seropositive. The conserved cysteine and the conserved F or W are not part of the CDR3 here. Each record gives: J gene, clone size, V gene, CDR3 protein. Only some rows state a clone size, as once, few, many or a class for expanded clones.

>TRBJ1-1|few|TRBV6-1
ASSPGLVLFTEAF
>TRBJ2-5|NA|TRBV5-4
ASSLGDKQETQY
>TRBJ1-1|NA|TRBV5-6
ASSPGGNTEAF
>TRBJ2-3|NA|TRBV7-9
ASSLSASGGTDTQY
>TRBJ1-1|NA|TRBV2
ASRDFLDSEAF
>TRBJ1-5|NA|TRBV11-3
ASSLGDRGNSNQPQH
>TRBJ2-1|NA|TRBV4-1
ASSQDVGGEQF
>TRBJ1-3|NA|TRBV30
AWSGDGYSGNTIY
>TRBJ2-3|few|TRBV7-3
ASSPYRRGNTDTQY
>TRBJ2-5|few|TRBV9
ASSYEGGETQY
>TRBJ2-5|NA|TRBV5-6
ASSLDRSGGTLQETQY
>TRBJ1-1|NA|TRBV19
ASSQTGTEAF
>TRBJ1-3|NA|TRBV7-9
ASSLDLRGPGNTIY
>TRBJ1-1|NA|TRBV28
ASSFGQILNTEAF
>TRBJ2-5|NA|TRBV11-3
ASSLGSLAGGSETQY
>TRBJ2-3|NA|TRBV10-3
AISEPTRGLAGGPRDTQY
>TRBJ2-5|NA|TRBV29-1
SVERGFGETQY
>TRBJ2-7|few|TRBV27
ASSFRASGGQPYEQY
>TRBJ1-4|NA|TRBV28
ASNEGALFGKLF